The entry below describes one T cell receptor (beta chain). Its matching antigen is unknown. Amplified TCR beta CDR3 regions came from RNA transcripts. The TCR CDR3 first-round RT-PCR relied on the HTBI primer set. TCRdb itself ran the multiplex PCR reads through MiXCR, one entry per CDR3 protein. In the table there are around 660,000 distinct CDR3 sequences, 45% of which are singletons. These data originate in a study of T cells in Graves' hyperthyroidism and ophthalmopathy. Overall study results and limits: Most thyroid-expanded clonotypes above 0.001 were also found in blood.

The ends lost 2 bases at V and 0 bases at J; junction bases unmatched: 9. The CDR3 runs 18 residues. The germline CDR1 and CDR2 sequences are SGHVS and FQNEAQ. V gene TRBV7-8 combines with J gene TRBJ1-1; 10 bases are shared with TRBD1. This TCR came from an adult man with Graves' disease, either hyperthyroidism or ophthalmopathy (not recorded which). The specimen sequenced was peripheral blood or thyroid tissue (not recorded which). CDR3 in amino acids: CASSLRLRTGGMNTEAFF. The CDR3 DNA reads as TGTGCCAGCAGCTTAAGGTTACGGACAGGGGGAATGAACACTGAAGCTTTCTTT.